The next 17 T cell receptor beta chains were all read from a single sample in a study of shared clonotypes between healthy human individuals. The naive CD8 population came from CD45RO-negative cells selected for CCR7, without terminally differentiated effector memory CD45RA+ cells. This table comes from immunoSEQ multiplex PCR, and its TCRdb copy is limited to in-frame clones, with some not included. The repertoire includes around 640,000 clones, about 96% of them detected once, and 0.11% sits in the top ten. Sequenced: naive CD8+ T cells sorted from blood. These receptors were taken from a woman between 25 and 40 years old in good health.

The chain recombines TRBV28 with TRBJ1-5; a possible D gene is TRBD1 (5 bases). Germline loops: CDR1 MDHEN, CDR2 SYDVKM. The CDR3 runs to 17 residues. The V and J ends lost 3 bases and 7 bases respectively, with 22 bases between them. The CDR3 reads CASSFSQAEGVGQPQHF. DNA for the CDR3: TGTGCCAGCAGTTTCTCACAGGCGGAGGGAGTTGGGCAGCCCCAGCATTTT.

V and J are TRBV7-9 and TRBJ2-1; D perhaps matches TRBD1 (6 bases). This CDR3 spans 13 amino acids. V was trimmed by 2 bases and J by 8 bases, leaving 10 bases between them. Germline values: CDR1 SEHNR, CDR2 FQNEAQ (reference sequence). The CDR3 spells CASSLYQGYEQFF. The CDR3 DNA is TGTGCCAGCAGCTTATACCAGGGGTATGAGCAGTTCTTC.

This clone was recorded only once. The chain carries TRBV29-1 and TRBJ2-7; no clear D gene. The CDR3 has 14 amino acids. The germline V gene encodes CDR1 SQVTM and CDR2 ANQGSEA. Trimming pared 0 bases from V and 1 base from J, leaving 10 bases between. The CDR3 is CSVEEGPISYEQYF. CDR3 bases: TGCAGCGTTGAAGAAGGACCGATATCCTACGAGCAGTACTTC.

J is TRBJ1-2 and V is TRBV12-5; the D gene is possibly TRBD1 (6 bases). CDR1 LGHNT and CDR2 FRNRAP come from the germline V gene. Between the trimmed V and J ends, which lost 8 bases and 2 bases, there was a span of 12 bases. The CDR3 consists of 13 residues. CDR3 sequence reads: CASSTGTNYGYTF. CDR3 bases: TGTGCTAGTTCCACAGGGACGAACTATGGCTACACCTTC. Supplemented by reference TRBV12-5 and TRBJ1-2, the full variable domain reads DARVTQTPRHKVTEMGQEVTMRCQPILGHNTVFWYRQTMMQGLELLAYFRNRAPLDDSGMPKDRFSAEMPDATLATLKIQPSEPRDSAVYFCASSTGTNYGYTFGSGTRLTVV.

The genes are TRBV29-1 and TRBJ2-3, with TRBD2 as a possible D gene (6 bases). Trimming removed 7 bases at V and 0 bases at J, with 20 bases between. The CDR3 sequence is 16 residues long. In germline, CDR1 is SQVTM, CDR2 ANQGSEA. The CDR3 loop is CSAASGTVHSTDTQYF. Here the CDR3 DNA reads TGCAGCGCCGCATCCGGGACTGTACATAGCACAGATACGCAGTATTTT.

The rearrangement uses TRBV10-2 and TRBJ2-1, with 12 bases matching TRBD2. The CDR3 length is 20 residues. J lost 3 bases, V lost 2 bases, and 14 bases had no gene match. Germline V lookup: CDR1 WSHSY, CDR2 SAAADI. The CDR3 nucleotides read TGCGCCAGCAGTGAGAGATACCGGACTAGCGGGAACTTAAACTACAATGAGCAGTTCTTC. Translation: CASSERYRTSGNLNYNEQFF.

The chain uses TRBV7-9 and TRBJ2-1; D is uncertain. This CDR3 is 11 amino acids long. V was trimmed by 5 bases and J by 7 bases, leaving 6 bases between them. The germline V gene encodes CDR1 SEHNR and CDR2 FQNEAQ (reference sequence). CDR3 coding DNA: TGTGCCAGCAGCGCCCCGAATGAGCAGTTCTTC. This sequence encodes CASSAPNEQFF.

V and J are TRBV9 and TRBJ1-2; possible D gene TRBD1, 5 bases. The ends were cut back, 3 bases at V and 4 bases at J, with 13 bases in the middle. This CDR3 is built from 14 residues. Germline V CDR1 and CDR2: SGDLS, YYNGEE. This chain's CDR3 is CASSASGGVYGYTF. In DNA form, the CDR3 reads TGTGCCAGCAGCGCCTCCGGGGGGGTCTATGGCTACACCTTC.

The rearrangement links TRBV29-1 to TRBJ1-1; D is ambiguous. Germline CDR1 is SQVTM and CDR2 is ANQGSEA. This CDR3 is built from 12 residues. Between the trimmed V and J ends, which lost 0 bases and 8 bases, there was a span of 10 bases. DNA of the CDR3: TGCAGCGTTGAAGAAAGATACGGAGAAGCTTTCTTT. This sequence encodes CSVEERYGEAFF.

Concerning this clone itself: The sample contains more than one DNA sequence encoding this CDR3. This chain uses TRBV7-9 with TRBJ2-1, with D unresolved. Germline V gene lookup returns CDR1 SEHNR and CDR2 FQNEAQ (reference sequence). The CDR3 sequence is 11 residues long. V lost 0 bases, J lost 6 bases, and 0 bases lay in between. CDR3 nucleotides: TGTGCCAGCAGCTTAGCCAATGAGCAGTTCTTC. As protein: CASSLANEQFF.

This rearrangement joins TRBV7-8 to TRBJ2-1; D is uncertain. The germline gives CDR1 SGHVS, CDR2 FQNEAQ. This CDR3 has 12 amino acids. The V end was cut by 7 bases, the J end by 7 bases, with 11 bases between. This CDR3 reads CASTSLGNEQFF. In DNA, the CDR3 is TGTGCCAGCACCTCACTGGGGAATGAGCAGTTCTTC.

CDR3 loop: CASSQDWGDSYNEQFF. CDR3 coding DNA: TGCGCCAGCAGCCAAGATTGGGGGGACTCCTACAATGAGCAGTTCTTC. The chain carries TRBV4-1 and TRBJ2-1; the D gene is possibly TRBD2 (6 bases). CDR3 length: 16 amino acids. Trimming took 0 bases from V and 0 from J, leaving 9 bases between them. The germline gives CDR1 MGHRA, CDR2 YSYEKL.

The J gene is TRBJ1-2, the V gene TRBV19, with 9 bases lining up with TRBD1. Trimming took 3 bases from V and 4 from J; bases not matched to a gene: 9. The CDR3 runs 16 residues. Germline V lookup: CDR1 LNHDA, CDR2 SQIVND (reference sequence). This CDR3 is CASSMLRGQGPYGYTF. DNA for the CDR3: TGTGCCAGTAGTATGCTCCGGGGACAGGGTCCCTATGGCTACACCTTC.

This chain joins TRBV2 and TRBJ1-2, with 9 bases identical to TRBD1. CDR1 SNHLY and CDR2 FYNNEI come from the germline V gene. V lost 9 bases, J lost 6 bases, and 8 bases stayed unmatched. The CDR3 is 13 residues long. CDR3 residues: CARIYRGQNGYTF. CDR3 in DNA: TGTGCCAGAATATACAGGGGGCAAAATGGCTACACCTTC.

The V call is TRBV28, the J call TRBJ1-1; D uncertain. CDR1 and CDR2 from the germline V gene are MDHEN and SYDVKM. The CDR3 sequence is 14 residues long. Trimming cost V 1 base and J 1 base, with 7 bases left between them. For the CDR3, the DNA is TGTGCCAGCAGTTTATTTCGGCAGAACACTGAAGCTTTCTTT. Translating gives CASSLFRQNTEAFF.

The chain employs TRBV5-8 and TRBJ1-2; TRBD1 agrees at 7 bases. Germline values: CDR1 SGHTS, CDR2 YDEGEE. The CDR3 runs 13 residues. V lost 3 bases to trimming and J lost 8 bases; unmatched junction nucleotides: 7. CDR3 coding DNA: TGTGCCAGCAGCTGGGGGACAGCGGACGGCTACACCTTC. It specifies CASSWGTADGYTF.

The chain combines TRBV28 with TRBJ2-7, with D perhaps given as TRBD1 or TRBD2 (7 bases each). CDR1 MDHEN and CDR2 SYDVKM come from the germline V gene. There are 14 residues in the CDR3. V was clipped by 8 bases and J by 7 bases, with 21 bases between them. The CDR3 DNA reads as TGTGCCAGCGCGGGGACAGACACCGGGGGGGAGCAGTACTTC. Encoded protein: CASAGTDTGGEQYF.